This entry lists 22 T cell receptor beta chains sequenced from one sample in a study of cytomegalovirus exposure and HLA in healthy donors. Amplification used 60 Vbeta primers and 13 Jbeta primers. Assay used: immunoSEQ multiplex PCR; TCRdb lists only in-frame clones, some missing. The repertoire holds around 110,000 clones, with roughly 82% as singletons. Sequenced material: PBMCs. Receptors originate from a male donor in good health and CMV-seropositive.

V usage is TRBV6-5 and J usage is TRBJ2-7, with 10 bases aligning to TRBD1. The CDR3 has 15 residues. Trimming at V came to 8 bases and at J to 5 bases, leaving 12 bases not matched to a gene. Germline CDR1 and CDR2: MNHEY and SVGAGI. The CDR3 is CASYKARQGADEQYF. DNA for the CDR3: TGTGCCAGCTACAAAGCCCGACAGGGGGCTGACGAGCAGTACTTC.

The sample holds a few counts of this clone. This chain joins TRBV2 and TRBJ2-5, with D perhaps TRBD1 (6 bases). The V end lost 6 bases, the J end lost 2 bases, and 10 bases lay between the germline ends. The CDR3 runs to 13 residues. The germline V gene encodes CDR1 SNHLY and CDR2 FYNNEI. The CDR3 loop reads CASRRTEQETQYF. The CDR3, as DNA: TGTGCCAGCAGGAGGACAGAACAAGAGACCCAGTACTTC.

The genes are TRBV18 and TRBJ2-5; weak D call: TRBD2 (5 bases). The CDR3 covers 16 residues. The germline gives CDR1 KGHSH, CDR2 LQKENI. Trimming stripped 0 bases from V and 4 bases from J, with 15 bases between. CDR3 sequence (DNA): TGTGCCAGCTCACCACCGTCCCGGGGAATCGGAGAGACCCAGTACTTC. It yields the protein CASSPPSRGIGETQYF.

The chain combines TRBV29-1 with TRBJ2-7; possibly TRBD2 for D (5 bases). In germline, CDR1 is SQVTM, CDR2 ANQGSEA. V was shortened by 1 base and J by 5 bases, with 12 bases between the two germline ends. The CDR3 sequence is 13 residues long. CDR3: CSVEGRASHEQYF. Written as DNA, the CDR3 is TGCAGCGTTGAAGGGCGGGCATCCCACGAGCAGTACTTC.

As concerns this clone: This sample includes further DNA sequences coding for the same CDR3. This chain links TRBV5-6 with TRBJ1-5, with D tentatively TRBD1 (6 bases). The CDR3 is 14 amino acids. Trimming removed 1 base at V and 4 bases at J, with 9 bases between. Germline lookup yields CDR1 SGHDT and CDR2 YYEEEE. CDR3: CASSLWGRNQPQHF. As DNA, the CDR3 is TGTGCCAGCAGCTTGTGGGGGCGGAATCAGCCCCAGCATTTT.

In its sample, this clone was seen a few times. The CDR3 protein is CASRGQINEKLFF. Here the CDR3 DNA reads TGTGCCAGCCGGGGACAGATTAATGAAAAACTGTTTTTT. V and J are TRBV6-5 and TRBJ1-4; TRBD1 matches 7 bases. Trimming at V came to 8 bases and at J to 4 bases, leaving 4 bases not matched to a gene. Germline lookup yields CDR1 MNHEY and CDR2 SVGAGI. CDR3 length: 13 residues.

This clone was observed once. The V call is TRBV9, the J call TRBJ1-3; D is ambiguous. The CDR3 runs 15 residues. CDR1 SGDLS and CDR2 YYNGEE come from the germline V gene. Deletions cut 3 bases from V and 2 bases from J, with 12 bases between. The DNA for the CDR3 is TGTGCCAGCAGCGACACCCGAACCCCTGGAAACACCATATATTTT. Its protein product is CASSDTRTPGNTIYF.

J is TRBJ2-7 and V is TRBV5-6; the D is unclear. The germline V gene has CDR1 SGHDT and CDR2 YYEEEE. Trimming took off 2 bases at V and 5 bases at J, with 17 bases between the two ends. The CDR3 spans 15 residues. CDR3 protein: CASSFYSRGTDEQYF. The DNA for the CDR3 is TGTGCCAGCAGCTTTTATTCACGAGGTACCGACGAGCAGTACTTC.

CDR3 region: CASSKSGLLGGNTIYF. The CDR3 coding sequence is TGTGCCAGCAGCAAAAGCGGACTCTTAGGAGGAAACACCATATATTTT. The V and J genes are TRBV14 and TRBJ1-3; unclear D gene. V was trimmed by 5 bases and J by 4 bases, leaving 18 bases between them. In germline, CDR1 is SGHDN, CDR2 FVKESK. The CDR3 contains 16 residues.

This clone was counted a single time. The chain carries TRBV28 and TRBJ2-1, with 11 bases matching TRBD2. Germline CDR1 and CDR2: MDHEN and SYDVKM. The CDR3 contains 14 residues. Trimming at V came to 6 bases and at J to 4 bases, leaving 2 bases not matched to a gene. The CDR3 nucleotides are TGTGCCAGCAGCCGACTAGCGGGGTACAATGAGCAGTTCTTC. Translating gives CASSRLAGYNEQFF.

This chain uses TRBV29-1 with TRBJ2-7, with D perhaps TRBD1 (6 bases). V lost 6 bases and J 3 bases, leaving 12 bases between the germline ends. This CDR3 has 12 amino acids. Looked up from germline, CDR1 is SQVTM and CDR2 is ANQGSEA. The chain's CDR3 is CSVTRGIYEQYF. The CDR3 coding sequence is TGCAGCGTAACCAGGGGCATCTACGAGCAGTACTTC.

The chain combines TRBV5-1 with TRBJ2-1; D possibly corresponds to TRBD2 (6 bases). This CDR3 is built from 17 residues. CDR1 and CDR2 from the germline V gene are SGHRS and YFSETQ. Trimming removed 1 base at V and 5 bases at J, with 19 bases between. The CDR3 nucleotides read TGCGCCAGCAGCTTGAGGATGGAGGGGAAGTTGAACAATGAGCAGTTCTTC. It is translated as CASSLRMEGKLNNEQFF.

V is TRBV9 and J is TRBJ2-3, with 7 bases matching TRBD2. This CDR3 has 14 amino acids. With 5 bases clipped from V and 3 bases from J, the junction kept 6 bases outside the gene matches. Germline V lookup: CDR1 SGDLS, CDR2 YYNGEE. The CDR3 DNA reads as TGTGCCAGCAGAGAGCGGGACCCGACAGATACGCAGTATTTT. Translating gives CASRERDPTDTQYF.

The J gene is TRBJ1-5, the V gene TRBV7-2; D is ambiguous. Trimming cost V 6 bases and J 0 bases, with 15 bases left between them. Germline assignment: CDR1 SGHTA and CDR2 FQGNSA. The CDR3 is 16 residues long. The CDR3: CASSSEALYSNQPQHF. DNA for the CDR3: TGTGCCAGCAGTTCGGAGGCGCTGTATAGCAATCAGCCCCAGCATTTT.

The chain has TRBV30 and TRBJ1-1; 12 bases are a match to TRBD1. The CDR3 has 15 residues. Germline CDR1 and CDR2: GTSNPN and SVGIG (reference sequence). The junction had 5 bases not matched to a gene; V was cut back by 3 bases and J by 3 bases. The CDR3 nucleotides are TGTGCCTGGAGACGGGACAGGGGGCCGGACACTGAAGCTTTCTTT. Its protein is CAWRRDRGPDTEAFF.

V gene TRBV28 combines with J gene TRBJ2-3, with 7 bases matching TRBD2. Germline V gene data show CDR1 as MDHEN and CDR2 as SYDVKM. The CDR3 contains 15 residues. V lost 5 bases and J lost 4; bases outside the gene matches: 9. This chain's CDR3 is CASSESGAGADTQYF. The DNA for the CDR3 is TGTGCCAGCAGTGAGTCGGGTGCGGGGGCAGATACGCAGTATTTT.

This sequence joins TRBV4-2 and TRBJ1-3; D is unresolved. Germline CDR1 is LGHNA and CDR2 is YNFKEQ. Trimming cost V 4 bases and J 4 bases, with 23 bases left between them. The CDR3 runs 18 residues. The CDR3 sequence: CASSRERTQSARGNTIYF. DNA of the CDR3: TGTGCCAGCAGCCGAGAGAGGACTCAGTCGGCGAGAGGAAACACCATATATTTT.

The gene calls are TRBV7-2 and TRBJ2-7, with D perhaps TRBD1 (6 bases). Germline CDR1 reads SGHTA; CDR2 reads FQGNSA. Deletions cut 5 bases from V and 0 bases from J, with 11 bases between. CDR3 length: 14 amino acids. The CDR3 DNA reads TGTGCCAGCAGCACGGACAGAGGCTCCTACGAGCAGTACTTC. Its translation is CASSTDRGSYEQYF.

A note on this clone: Other DNA sequences in this specimen translate into the identical CDR3. The chain recombines TRBV29-1 with TRBJ2-7, with TRBD1 matching over 11 bases. CDR3 length equals 14 residues. Germline V CDR1 and CDR2: SQVTM, ANQGSEA. V lost 2 bases and J lost 4; bases outside the gene matches: 4. The CDR3 DNA is TGCAGCGTTGAAAAGGGGGACAGGGGGTACGAGCAGTACTTC. It specifies CSVEKGDRGYEQYF.

About this clone itself: The same CDR3 is also encoded by other DNA sequences in this sample. The genes are TRBV7-9 and TRBJ1-1; 7 bases align to TRBD1. The CDR3 totals 14 residues. V shed 4 bases, J shed 0 bases, and the junction held 2 bases outside the gene matches. Germline lookup yields CDR1 SEHNR and CDR2 FQNEAQ (reference sequence). The CDR3 region is CASSSGQLNTEAFF. CDR3 DNA sequence: TGTGCCAGCAGCTCGGGACAGTTGAACACTGAAGCTTTCTTT.

This chain joins TRBV14 and TRBJ2-1; D remains unclear. Germline V CDR1 and CDR2: SGHDN, FVKESK. The CDR3 totals 13 residues. Trimming left V 4 bases short and J 7 bases short, with 11 bases between. This CDR3 is CASSPLTGNEQFF. For the CDR3, the DNA is TGTGCCAGCAGCCCTTTGACCGGGAATGAGCAGTTCTTC.

This chain's CDR3 is CASSLEAGGARGYTF. The CDR3 DNA reads as TGTGCCAGCAGCTTGGAGGCAGGGGGCGCCCGTGGCTACACCTTC. The J gene is TRBJ1-2, the V gene TRBV5-4; TRBD1 aligns across 8 bases. The CDR3 spans 15 residues. The V and J ends lost 0 bases and 7 bases, in that order; junction bases with no gene match: 8. CDR1 SGHNT and CDR2 YYREEE come from the germline V gene (reference sequence). Supplemented by reference TRBV5-4 and TRBJ1-2, the full variable domain reads ETGVTQSPTHLIKTRGQQVTLRCSSQSGHNTVSWYQQALGQGPQFIFQYYREEENGRGNFPPRFSGLQFPNYSSELNVNALELDDSALYLCASSLEAGGARGYTFGSGTRLTVV.